This T cell receptor (beta chain) was sequenced for a study of blood T cells in healthy people across ages. Details on this clonotype: Its antigen is not identified. The germline gene is not matched at one end of the junction; a read error may be the cause.

Findings and caveats of the study: Age advanced and TCR beta diversity per million T cells fell, roughly linearly. It was not known whether donors were CMV positive (a possible confounder of expanded clonotype changes).

A second PCR, run for roughly 7 to 12 cycles, used a sample-barcoded 5' primer plus a J-beta primer mix. The study obtained at least 2.5 million CDR3-containing paired-end reads from every sample. Each CDR3 protein is one row after TCRdb ran MiXCR on the 5' RACE reads. The sample lists hundreds of thousands of distinct CDR3 sequences, 43% seen once, with 20% to 25% in the top ten. Sequencing used blood. The clonotype was recovered from a woman in her fifties or sixties in good health.

This CDR3 is CAGRARNEKLFF. The CDR3 region has the DNA TGTGCCGGCAGGGCGCGGAATGAAAAACTGTTTTTT. The rearrangement uses TRBV12-3 or TRBV12-4 and TRBJ1-4, with D perhaps TRBD1 (5 bases). This CDR3 is 12 amino acids long.